This entry lists 20 T cell receptor beta chains sequenced from one sample in a study of breast tumors, draining lymph nodes, adjacent tissues. Axillary draining lymph nodes of breast cancer patients supplied the node samples. Each CDR3 protein gets one entry after TCRdb re-called the multiplex PCR reads with MiXCR. Of roughly 260,000 distinct CDR3 sequences listed, roughly 31% are singletons. The sample comprised axillary lymph node tissue. These receptors were taken from a female donor with breast cancer. Some clones in this sample may be carry-over from other donors' samples.

The chain carries TRBV6-1 and TRBJ1-2; D is uncertain. V was clipped by 4 bases and J by 3 bases, with 12 bases between them. Germline V gene sequence: CDR1 MNHNS, CDR2 SASEGT. The CDR3 has 14 amino acids. The CDR3 here is CASSASGRHYGYTF. The CDR3 region has the DNA TGTGCCAGCAGTGCCAGCGGGAGGCACTATGGCTACACCTTC.

The V and J genes are TRBV20-1 and TRBJ1-2; tentatively, D is TRBD1 (5 bases). The CDR3 contains 12 residues. Trimming took 3 bases from V and 12 from J, leaving 17 bases between them. Germline V gives CDR1 DFQATT, CDR2 SNEGSKA (reference sequence). The CDR3: CSASVRDSGNTF. Written as DNA, the CDR3 is TGCAGTGCTAGCGTCAGGGACTCGGGAAACACCTTC.

This clonotype was counted many times. The chain couples TRBV5-5 to TRBJ2-5; no firm D call. Trimming removed 2 bases from V and 2 bases from J, with 7 bases in between. Germline V CDR1 and CDR2: SGHKS, YYEKEE (reference sequence). The CDR3 runs to 13 residues. CDR3 amino acids: CASSLGRQETQYF. CDR3 nucleotides: TGTGCCAGCAGCTTAGGCCGGCAAGAGACCCAGTACTTC. Supplemented by reference TRBV5-5 and TRBJ2-5, the full variable domain reads DAGVTQSPTHLIKTRGQQVTLRCSPISGHKSVSWYQQVLGQGPQFIFQYYEKEERGRGNFPDRFSARQFPNYSSELNVNALLLGDSALYLCASSLGRQETQYFGPGTRLLVL.

Of note for this clonotype: This likely comes from a read error, as the CDR3 has no conserved phenylalanine or tryptophan at its end. Because the CDR3's place on the DNA is in doubt, the DNA is left out and the CDR3 is given as listed by TCRdb. The chain employs TRBV5-6 and TRBJ2-7. The CDR3 extends over 13 residues, inclusive of both ends. Germline loops: CDR1 SGHDT, CDR2 YYEEEE. This chain's CDR3 is CASSLHRAPTSST.

In its sample, this clonotype was seen a few times. The chain employs TRBV27 and TRBJ1-2; D is unclear. The CDR3 consists of 17 residues. Germline CDR1 MNHEY, CDR2 SMNVEV (reference sequence). Between the trimmed V and J ends, which lost 5 bases and 2 bases, there was a span of 21 bases. CDR3 nucleotides: TGTGCCAGCAGTCCTTTCCAGCAGACCCGGGAGAACTATGGCTACACCTTC. Translation: CASSPFQQTRENYGYTF.

This clonotype was recorded at least ten times. The chain joins TRBV4-3 to TRBJ2-2; D assignment may be TRBD1 or TRBD2 (5 bases each). The CDR3 loop spans 17 amino acids. CDR1 is LGHNA and CDR2 is YSLEER in the germline V gene. V was clipped by 2 bases and J by 4 bases, with 17 bases between them. The CDR3 DNA follows: TGCGCCAGCAGCCAACGCGTGAGGGGCGTTAGCACCGGGGAGCTGTTTTTT. Translating gives CASSQRVRGVSTGELFF.

This chain joins TRBV7-2 and TRBJ2-3, with 9 bases matching TRBD2. V shed 0 bases, J shed 11 bases, and the junction held 24 bases outside the gene matches. This CDR3 is 20 amino acids long. Germline values: CDR1 SGHTA, CDR2 FQGNSA. The CDR3 loop reads CASSLAGVLALSGRLDEQYF. The CDR3 DNA follows: TGTGCCAGCAGCTTAGCAGGGGTACTAGCTTTGAGCGGGAGGTTAGATGAGCAGTATTTT.

A note on this clonotype: One end of the junction varies from germline; a read error may be responsible. The chain links TRBV9 to TRBJ2-3; 15 bases map to TRBD2. The CDR3 is 15 amino acids. CDR1 and CDR2 from the germline V gene are SGDLS and YYNGEE. The chain's CDR3 is CATSAGLAGGVTQYF. In DNA, the CDR3 is TGTGCCACCAGCGCGGGACTAGCGGGAGGAGTTACGCAGTATTTT. The full variable domain, with the rest looked up from reference TRBV9 and TRBJ2-3, is DSGVTQTPKHLITATGQRVTLRCSPRSGDLSVYWYQQSLDQGLQFLIQYYNGEERAKGNILERFSAQQFPDLHSELNLSSLELGDSALYFCATSAGLAGGVTQYFGPGTRLTVL.

Note on this clonotype: A read error may be the cause here, since a much bigger clone is one base away. Lacking the conserved final phenylalanine or tryptophan, this CDR3 likely reflects a read error. The chain joins TRBV19 to TRBJ2-1; 7 bases map to TRBD1. V dropped 6 bases and J dropped 0; count of bases not matched to a gene: 5. Germline V gene sequence: CDR1 LNHDA, CDR2 SQIVND (reference sequence). The CDR3 is made up of 15 amino acids. CDR3 coding DNA: TGTGCCAGTAGCTGGGGACAGACCTCCTACAATGAGCAGTTCTGC. Its translation: CASSWGQTSYNEQFC.

This chain joins TRBV10-3 and TRBJ2-5, with 10 bases matching TRBD2. Germline lookup yields CDR1 ENHRY and CDR2 SYGVKD. V shed 6 bases, J shed 4 bases, and the junction held 2 bases outside the gene matches. The CDR3 extends over 13 amino acids. CDR3 protein: CAIRSGRAETQYF. The CDR3 DNA reads as TGTGCCATCAGGAGCGGGAGGGCAGAGACCCAGTACTTC.

This clonotype has ten or more counts. The chain combines TRBV12-3 or TRBV12-4 with TRBJ1-5; 12 bases line up with TRBD1. CDR3 length: 15 amino acids. Trimming took 7 bases from V and 7 from J; bases not matched to a gene: 8. The CDR3 region has the DNA TGTGCCAGCAAAAGGGACAGGGGGCTTCAGCAGCCCCAGCATTTT. Its translation is CASKRDRGLQQPQHF.

The chain has TRBV10-2 and TRBJ2-7; weak D call: TRBD2 (6 bases). With 6 bases removed from V and 3 bases from J, the gap between germline ends came to 18 bases. Germline V gene data show CDR1 as WSHSY and CDR2 as SAAADI. CDR3 length: 15 residues. CDR3 in amino acids: CASRVGGTTSYEQYF. CDR3 in DNA: TGCGCCAGCAGGGTCGGCGGGACCACCAGCTACGAGCAGTACTTC.

The table lists this clonotype with many counts. The chain links TRBV7-2 to TRBJ1-6; D is ambiguous. V was pared by 4 bases and J by 7 bases, with 14 bases between. This CDR3 contains 15 residues. Germline V lookup: CDR1 SGHTA, CDR2 FQGNSA. The CDR3 loop is CASSYTTGLNSPLHF. CDR3 sequence (DNA): TGTGCCAGCAGCTATACGACGGGCCTGAATTCACCCCTCCACTTT.

The chain recombines TRBV3-1 with TRBJ2-7; D is unclear. CDR1 and CDR2 (germline): LGHDT, YNNKEL (reference sequence). Trimming removed 6 bases at V and 3 bases at J, with 9 bases between. CDR3 size: 12 residues. Here the CDR3 DNA reads TGTGCCAGCAGTGCGATGGACTACGAGCAGTACTTC. Translating it yields CASSAMDYEQYF.

This clonotype was seen a handful of times. The genes are TRBV3-1 and TRBJ2-7, with D tentatively TRBD1 (6 bases). Germline loops: CDR1 LGHDT, CDR2 YNNKEL (reference sequence). CDR3 length: 13 residues. V was pared by 3 bases and J by 2 bases, with 8 bases between. CDR3 loop: CASSQGQTYEQYF. The DNA of the CDR3 is TGTGCCAGCAGCCAGGGACAAACCTACGAGCAGTACTTC.

At least ten counts were recorded for this clonotype. This chain links TRBV6-6 with TRBJ1-5; D unclear. The germline gives CDR1 MNHNY, CDR2 SVGAGI (reference sequence). V was cut by 5 bases and J by 7 bases, with 12 bases left in between. This CDR3 contains 13 residues. The CDR3 loop reads CASSRDMAQPQHF. Here the CDR3 DNA reads TGTGCCAGCAGTCGTGACATGGCCCAGCCCCAGCATTTT.

This clonotype was seen many times. The rearrangement joins TRBV5-1 to TRBJ1-5; D call uncertain. The V and J ends lost 0 bases and 6 bases respectively, with 7 bases between them. This CDR3 region has 13 residues. Germline V lookup: CDR1 SGHRS, CDR2 YFSETQ. The CDR3, as DNA: TGCGCCAGCAGCTTGGAATCGGGTCAGCCCCAGCATTTT. Its translation: CASSLESGQPQHF.

This clonotype has a count of ten or more. The V call is TRBV2, the J call TRBJ2-1; D gene uncertain. V was cut by 1 base and J by 10 bases, with 11 bases left in between. The germline V gene encodes CDR1 SNHLY and CDR2 FYNNEI. This CDR3 region has 13 residues. The CDR3 protein is CASSEGVAMEQFF. CDR3 coding DNA: TGTGCCAGCAGTGAAGGAGTGGCGATGGAGCAGTTCTTC.

In this sample, this clonotype turned up many times. The rearrangement uses TRBV10-1 and TRBJ2-1, with 12 bases lining up with TRBD2. The junction had 13 bases not matched to a gene; V was cut back by 10 bases and J by 6 bases. Germline assignment: CDR1 WNHNN and CDR2 SYGVQD (reference sequence). This CDR3 spans 16 amino acids. CDR3 bases: TGCGCCACCGCGTACACACTAGCGGGAGGTATCAATGAGCAGTTCTTC. It is translated as CATAYTLAGGINEQFF.

At least ten counts were recorded for this clonotype. The rearrangement links TRBV20-1 to TRBJ2-5; 7 nucleotides match TRBD2. The CDR3 loop spans 14 amino acids. The V and J ends lost 6 bases and 0 bases, in that order; junction bases with no gene match: 7. CDR1 DFQATT and CDR2 SNEGSKA come from the germline V gene (reference sequence). The CDR3 DNA follows: TGCAGTGCCCCAGTGAGCGGGAACCAAGAGACCCAGTACTTC. Protein sequence: CSAPVSGNQETQYF.